The 11 T cell receptor beta chains presented below share a single source sample, sequenced in a study of T-cell memory formation after mild COVID-19 (dated by TCRdb to about 2021). Library preparation employed 5' RACE. Sequencing took place on an Illumina NovaSeq 6000. The raw public reads went through TCRdb reprocessing: fastp at Q25, MiXCR clone calling, in-frame beta chains kept. CDR3 protein duplicates are merged, each entry listing the most common genes and DNA. Present in this sample are 80,000 to 130,000 distinct CDR3 sequences, 11% of which were seen just once. The ten largest account for 40% of the sample. The sample was PBMCs or a T cell subset sorted from them (not recorded which). The receptors shown here come from a man younger than 35 who had mild COVID-19 (a few samples of this study predate the infection). The sample titles of this study are shuffled in the database, so cell type and time point are left out; the donor was told from shared clones.

This clonotype was seen many times. The chain employs TRBV7-8 and TRBJ2-3, with 10 nucleotides matching TRBD1. This CDR3 has 14 amino acids. V lost 5 bases, J lost 4 bases, and 3 bases stayed unmatched. The germline gives CDR1 SGHVS, CDR2 FQNEAQ. CDR3 loop: CASSPGTGADTQYF. DNA for the CDR3: TGTGCCAGCAGCCCAGGGACAGGGGCAGATACGCAGTATTTT.

The rearrangement joins TRBV25-1 to TRBJ1-3; TRBD1 matches 9 bases. V lost 4 bases, J lost 0 bases, and 4 bases stayed unmatched. Germline CDR1 reads MGHDK; CDR2 reads SYGVNS. The CDR3 is made up of 16 amino acids. CDR3 sequence (DNA): TGTGCCAGCAGTGGGGACAGGGAAAACTCTGGAAACACCATATATTTT. Encoded protein: CASSGDRENSGNTIYF.

The chain links TRBV4-1 to TRBJ2-3; 7 bases map to TRBD1. Germline CDR1 is MGHRA and CDR2 is YSYEKL. Trimming removed 3 bases from V and 2 bases from J; junction bases left unmatched: 8. The CDR3 contains 16 residues. CDR3 sequence (DNA): TGCGCCAGCAGCCAGGGCAGGGGGTGGGACACAGATACGCAGTATTTT. Translation gives CASSQGRGWDTDTQYF.

The gene calls are TRBV5-6 and TRBJ2-7, with TRBD1 matching over 9 bases. The CDR3 totals 15 residues. V was clipped by 4 bases and J by 1 base; unmatched bases: 6. Germline CDR1 and CDR2: SGHDT and YYEEEE. This CDR3 is CASSQQGAPSYEQYF. The CDR3 bases are TGTGCCAGCAGCCAACAGGGGGCCCCATCCTACGAGCAGTACTTC.

This clonotype was counted between two and nine times. V is TRBV15 and J is TRBJ2-1; D not resolved. The CDR3 is 11 residues long. Per the germline V gene, CDR1 is LNHNV and CDR2 is YYDKDF (reference sequence). Between the trimmed V and J ends, which lost 4 bases and 5 bases, there was a span of 3 bases. CDR3 region: CATSTHNEQFF. DNA for the CDR3: TGTGCCACCAGCACACACAATGAGCAGTTCTTC.

Here the CDR3 DNA reads TGTGCCAGCAGCTTAGGGGTCTCCACTGAAGCTTTCTTT. This sequence encodes CASSLGVSTEAFF. The chain uses TRBV7-9 and TRBJ1-1; the D is unclear. V was clipped by 1 base and J by 4 bases, with 7 bases between them. The CDR3 covers 13 residues. The germline V gene has CDR1 SEHNR and CDR2 FQNEAQ (reference sequence).

This clonotype was observed at least ten times. CDR3 residues: CASSYGIETEAFF. DNA of the CDR3: TGTGCCAGCAGTTACGGGATCGAGACTGAAGCTTTCTTT. The rearrangement joins TRBV6-5 to TRBJ1-1; D is unresolved. The CDR3 sequence is 13 residues long. Germline V gene data show CDR1 as MNHEY and CDR2 as SVGAGI. The V gene lost 2 bases and the J gene lost 5 bases, with 9 bases spanning the gap.

In its sample, this clonotype was seen many times. The chain recombines TRBV7-2 with TRBJ2-7; D may be TRBD2 (6 bases). V shed 5 bases and J shed 5 bases, with 22 bases lying between them. CDR1 is SGHTA and CDR2 is FQGNSA in the germline V gene. This CDR3 has 16 residues. This CDR3 reads CASSPLPGGPLDEQYV. CDR3 coding DNA: TGTGCCAGCAGCCCATTACCCGGAGGGCCCCTGGACGAGCAGTACGTC.

This clonotype was observed a handful of times. The V call is TRBV11-2, the J call TRBJ2-7; D tentatively reads TRBD1 or TRBD2 (6 bases each). In germline, CDR1 is SGHAT, CDR2 FQNNGV. The V and J ends lost 1 base and 0 bases respectively, with 13 bases between them. The CDR3 is 16 amino acids. CDR3 nucleotides: TGTGCCAGCAGCTTAGCGGCCGGGGGCATCTCCTACGAGCAGTACTTC. Residues: CASSLAAGGISYEQYF.

There are a few counts of this clonotype. The chain is built from TRBV25-1 and TRBJ2-3; no definite D call. The CDR3 length is 13 residues. Per germline, CDR1 MGHDK and CDR2 SYGVNS. Trimming stripped 4 bases from V and 4 bases from J, with 9 bases between. The CDR3 loop reads CASSADAADTQYF. The CDR3 nucleotides are TGTGCCAGCAGTGCGGACGCAGCAGATACGCAGTATTTT.

CDR3 in DNA: TGTGCCAGCAGCTACCCGACGTTCCTACCCCCGGGGGAGCAGTTCTTC. This sequence encodes CASSYPTFLPPGEQFF. The chain has TRBV6-2 or TRBV6-3 and TRBJ2-1; D may be TRBD2 (5 bases). The germline V and J ends were trimmed by 6 bases and 10 bases, with 25 bases remaining between them. The CDR3 length is 16 residues. CDR1 MNHEY and CDR2 SVGEGT come from the germline V gene.